Listed below are T cell receptor beta chains from one sample, sequenced in a study of shared clonotypes between healthy human individuals. Data came from immunoSEQ multiplex PCR; TCRdb stores just in-frame clones and leaves some out. The sample has 450,000 to 650,000 clones, around 80% seen once. The sequenced sample was PBMCs. The receptors come from a woman aged 40-49 years in good health. Some clones in this sample may be carry-over from other donors' samples. Each CDR3 is given with its conserved first and last residue. A D gene is named only where the DNA matches it firmly. Expanded clones are given a class, and other clones once, few, many or no size at all.

j_gene: TRBJ2-2; abundance: NA; v_gene: TRBV6-4; d_gene: NA; CDR3aa: CASSEQIGELFF; CDR3nt: TGTGCCAGCAGTGAGCAAATCGGGGAGCTGTTTTTT
j_gene: TRBJ2-7; abundance: NA; v_gene: TRBV5-6; d_gene: NA; CDR3aa: CASSLVGGYEQYF; CDR3nt: TGTGCCAGCAGCTTGGTGGGTGGCTACGAGCAGTACTTC
j_gene: TRBJ1-6; abundance: NA; v_gene: TRBV7-9; d_gene: NA; CDR3aa: CASSLTNSPLHF; CDR3nt: TGTGCCAGCAGCTTAACCAATTCACCCCTCCACTTT
j_gene: TRBJ2-3; abundance: few; v_gene: TRBV30; d_gene: NA; CDR3aa: CAWSVESTDTQYF; CDR3nt: TGTGCCTGGAGTGTCGAGAGCACAGATACGCAGTATTTT
j_gene: TRBJ2-7; abundance: NA; v_gene: TRBV18; d_gene: TRBD2; CDR3aa: CASSPPTSGRYEQYF; CDR3nt: TGTGCCAGCTCACCACCGACTAGCGGGAGGTACGAGCAGTACTTC
j_gene: TRBJ1-2; abundance: NA; v_gene: TRBV27; d_gene: TRBD1; CDR3aa: CASSDGTGANYGYTF; CDR3nt: TGTGCCAGCAGTGACGGGACAGGCGCTAACTATGGCTACACCTTC
j_gene: TRBJ2-5; abundance: NA; v_gene: TRBV9; d_gene: NA; CDR3aa: CASSIRTGREETQYF; CDR3nt: TGTGCCAGCAGCATTCGGACAGGGAGGGAAGAGACCCAGTACTTC
j_gene: TRBJ2-7; abundance: NA; v_gene: TRBV25-1; d_gene: NA; CDR3aa: CASSGRGFGRNEQYF; CDR3nt: TGTGCCAGCAGTGGTCGGGGATTCGGTCGAAACGAGCAGTACTTC
j_gene: TRBJ2-1; abundance: NA; v_gene: TRBV28; d_gene: TRBD2; CDR3aa: CASSFVASGFSYNEQFF; CDR3nt: TGTGCCAGCAGTTTCGTAGCTAGCGGGTTCTCCTACAATGAGCAGTTCTTC
j_gene: TRBJ1-5; abundance: once; v_gene: TRBV19; d_gene: NA; CDR3aa: CASSPTGYSNQPQHF; CDR3nt: TGTGCCAGTAGTCCTACAGGCTATAGCAATCAGCCCCAGCATTTT
j_gene: TRBJ1-5; abundance: NA; v_gene: TRBV4-2; d_gene: NA; CDR3aa: CASSQLTSNQPQHF; CDR3nt: TGTGCCAGCAGCCAACTCACCAGCAATCAGCCCCAGCATTTT
j_gene: TRBJ1-3; abundance: NA; v_gene: TRBV5-6; d_gene: TRBD1; CDR3aa: CASSSTGVNTIYF; CDR3nt: TGTGCCAGCAGCTCGACAGGGGTGAACACCATATATTTT
j_gene: TRBJ2-3; abundance: NA; v_gene: TRBV10-1; d_gene: NA; CDR3aa: CASSESPGFTDTQYF; CDR3nt: TGCGCCAGCAGTGAGTCCCCAGGGTTCACAGATACGCAGTATTTT
j_gene: TRBJ1-4; abundance: NA; v_gene: TRBV5-1; d_gene: TRBD1; CDR3aa: CASSSPGTGRTKLFF; CDR3nt: TGCGCCAGCAGCTCCCCCGGGACAGGGAGGACAAAACTGTTTTTT
j_gene: TRBJ2-1; abundance: NA; v_gene: TRBV11-2; d_gene: NA; CDR3aa: CASSLDWPSNEQFF; CDR3nt: TGTGCCAGCAGCTTAGATTGGCCTAGCAATGAGCAGTTCTTC
j_gene: TRBJ2-5; abundance: NA; v_gene: TRBV7-7; d_gene: NA; CDR3aa: CASSLSRAQETQYF; CDR3nt: TGTGCCAGCAGCTTAAGCAGGGCCCAAGAGACCCAGTACTTC
j_gene: TRBJ2-3; abundance: NA; v_gene: TRBV18; d_gene: TRBD1; CDR3aa: CASSPKGTGADTQYF; CDR3nt: TGTGCCAGCTCTCCCAAAGGGACAGGGGCAGATACGCAGTATTTT
j_gene: TRBJ2-2; abundance: NA; v_gene: TRBV11-2; d_gene: NA; CDR3aa: CASSLARLGATGELFF; CDR3nt: TGTGCCAGCAGCTTAGCCAGGCTGGGTGCCACCGGGGAGCTGTTTTTT
j_gene: TRBJ1-5; abundance: NA; v_gene: TRBV15; d_gene: NA; CDR3aa: CATSRDQNQPQHF; CDR3nt: TGTGCCACCAGCAGAGATCAGAATCAGCCCCAGCATTTT
j_gene: TRBJ2-1; abundance: NA; v_gene: TRBV6-6; d_gene: TRBD2; CDR3aa: CASSYSTGTSEFF; CDR3nt: TGTGCCAGCAGTTACTCAACCGGGACTAGCGAGTTCTTC
j_gene: TRBJ2-7; abundance: few; v_gene: TRBV7-2; d_gene: NA; CDR3aa: CASGDRYEQYF; CDR3nt: TGTGCCAGCGGGGACCGGTACGAGCAGTACTTC
j_gene: TRBJ2-1; abundance: NA; v_gene: TRBV5-6; d_gene: TRBD2; CDR3aa: CASSEGLAGWAEQFF; CDR3nt: TGTGCCAGCAGCGAGGGACTAGCGGGATGGGCTGAGCAGTTCTTC
j_gene: TRBJ2-1; abundance: NA; v_gene: TRBV7-9; d_gene: NA; CDR3aa: CASRPRHSGFNEQFF; CDR3nt: TGTGCCAGCAGGCCCCGCCACTCCGGATTCAATGAGCAGTTCTTC
j_gene: TRBJ2-7; abundance: few; v_gene: TRBV7-6; d_gene: NA; CDR3aa: CASSRQQGYEQYF; CDR3nt: TGTGCCAGCAGCCGCCAACAGGGCTACGAGCAGTACTTC
j_gene: TRBJ1-3; abundance: NA; v_gene: TRBV7-2; d_gene: NA; CDR3aa: CASSLAGEWNTIYF; CDR3nt: TGTGCCAGCAGCTTAGCTGGGGAGTGGAACACCATATATTTT
j_gene: TRBJ1-5; abundance: NA; v_gene: TRBV19; d_gene: NA; CDR3aa: CASMPGTTITQPQHF; CDR3nt: TGTGCCAGTATGCCCGGGACTACAATTACTCAGCCCCAGCATTTT
j_gene: TRBJ2-1; abundance: NA; v_gene: TRBV5-4; d_gene: NA; CDR3aa: CASSLELNNEQFF; CDR3nt: TGTGCCAGCAGCTTGGAGCTAAACAATGAGCAGTTCTTC
j_gene: TRBJ1-1; abundance: NA; v_gene: TRBV5-1; d_gene: NA; CDR3aa: CASSWAVDGLSEAFF; CDR3nt: TGCGCCAGCAGCTGGGCGGTTGACGGCCTGTCTGAGGCCTTCTTT
j_gene: TRBJ1-2; abundance: NA; v_gene: TRBV5-1; d_gene: TRBD1; CDR3aa: CASSLAGTEDGYTF; CDR3nt: TGCGCCAGCAGCTTGGCCGGGACAGAAGATGGCTACACCTTC
j_gene: TRBJ2-5; abundance: NA; v_gene: TRBV27; d_gene: NA; CDR3aa: CASSLQRSYQETQYF; CDR3nt: TGTGCCAGCAGTTTACAGCGGTCGTACCAAGAGACCCAGTACTTC
j_gene: TRBJ2-1; abundance: NA; v_gene: TRBV29-1; d_gene: TRBD2; CDR3aa: CSVGQGGLAAYNEQFF; CDR3nt: TGCAGCGTCGGGCAAGGGGGACTAGCGGCCTACAATGAGCAGTTCTTC
j_gene: TRBJ1-1; abundance: NA; v_gene: TRBV2; d_gene: NA; CDR3aa: CASQTYMNTEAFF; CDR3nt: TGTGCCAGCCAGACTTACATGAACACTGAAGCTTTCTTT
j_gene: TRBJ1-5; abundance: NA; v_gene: TRBV18; d_gene: NA; CDR3aa: CASSSRATGDGNQPQHF; CDR3nt: TGTGCCAGCTCAAGCAGGGCGACGGGCGATGGCAATCAGCCCCAGCATTTT
j_gene: TRBJ1-4; abundance: NA; v_gene: TRBV6-1; d_gene: NA; CDR3aa: CASSGTPPREKLFF; CDR3nt: TGTGCCAGCAGTGGGACACCTCCTCGGGAAAAACTGTTTTTT
j_gene: TRBJ1-2; abundance: NA; v_gene: TRBV28; d_gene: NA; CDR3aa: CASSFGGQHYGYTF; CDR3nt: TGTGCCAGCAGTTTCGGGGGGCAGCACTATGGCTACACCTTC
j_gene: TRBJ2-6; abundance: NA; v_gene: TRBV6-1; d_gene: NA; CDR3aa: CASHASSGANVLTF; CDR3nt: TGTGCCAGTCATGCGAGCTCTGGGGCCAACGTCCTGACTTTC
j_gene: TRBJ2-2; abundance: NA; v_gene: TRBV27; d_gene: NA; CDR3aa: CASSPNQGGELFF; CDR3nt: TGTGCCAGCAGCCCGAACCAGGGTGGGGAGCTGTTTTTT